The 8 T cell receptor beta chains below all came from one sample that was sequenced in a study of PD-L1 blockade in urothelial cancer (dated by TCRdb to 2015 to 2018). The method was the immunoSEQ multiplex PCR assay. The table was pulled from immuneACCESS by TCRdb, which kept in-frame rearrangements only. Such tables lose some clones; where checked, under half of the loss comes from unresolved V genes, and the rest has no known cause. For this sample there are roughly 28,000 clones; 84% appear just once. The ten largest account for about 3% of the sample. Explained via the paper, the time point label denotes: peripheral blood 6 weeks after treatment start. The material sequenced was PBMCs, taken around atezolizumab (anti-PD-L1) treatment. Every receptor here comes from a man aged 65 to 79 with urothelial cancer.

The J gene is TRBJ2-7, the V gene TRBV28; maybe TRBD1 (6 bases). V lost 7 bases and J 4 bases, leaving 26 bases between the germline ends. Germline V lookup: CDR1 MDHEN, CDR2 SYDVKM. The CDR3 length is 17 residues. CDR3 protein: CASTLGQNPTQRYEQYF. CDR3 DNA: TGTGCCAGCACCCTGGGACAAAACCCCACTCAGAGATACGAGCAGTACTTC. Together with reference TRBV28 and TRBJ2-7, the CDR3 gives the full variable domain: DVKVTQSSRYLVKRTGEKVFLECVQDMDHENMFWYRQDPGLGLRLIYFSYDVKMKEKGDIPEGYSVSREKKERFSLILESASTNQTSMYLCASTLGQNPTQRYEQYFGPGTRLTVT.

The genes are TRBV7-8 and TRBJ1-5, with 7 bases that match TRBD1. This CDR3 is 13 amino acids long. The trim removed 5 bases at V and 6 bases at J, leaving 4 bases unmatched. From germline, CDR1 is SGHVS and CDR2 FQNEAQ. The CDR3 region has the DNA TGTGCCAGCAGCGAGGACAGGTTTCAGCCCCAGCATTTT. Translating gives CASSEDRFQPQHF.

This chain joins TRBV28 and TRBJ2-7; perhaps TRBD1 as D (5 bases). This CDR3 region has 12 residues. Germline CDR1 is MDHEN and CDR2 is SYDVKM. Trimming cost V 6 bases and J 2 bases, with 8 bases left between them. CDR3 coding DNA: TGTGCCAGCAGCCCGGACACCTACGAGCAGTACTTC. Translated, it gives CASSPDTYEQYF.

The genes are TRBV6-5 and TRBJ2-7; a possible D gene is TRBD1 (6 bases). This CDR3 spans 14 amino acids. The V end lost 6 bases, the J end lost 7 bases, and 19 bases lay between the germline ends. Germline loops: CDR1 MNHEY, CDR2 SVGAGI. CDR3 bases: TGTGCCAGCAGGCGACAGGCGGATCAGAGTGAGCAGTACTTC. Translated: CASRRQADQSEQYF.

This clone has more than one count but fewer than ten. J is TRBJ1-5 and V is TRBV4-1; 8 nucleotides agree with TRBD1. Trimming at V came to 0 bases and at J to 4 bases, leaving 8 bases not matched to a gene. The CDR3 spans 17 residues. Germline loops: CDR1 MGHRA, CDR2 YSYEKL. CDR3 in DNA: TGCGCCAGCAGCCAAGATCTATATAGACAGGGGAATCAGCCCCAGCATTTT. Translating gives CASSQDLYRQGNQPQHF.

The rearrangement uses TRBV6-5 and TRBJ2-7; possibly TRBD1 for D (6 bases). V lost 6 bases, J lost 11 bases, and 17 bases lay in between. The CDR3 runs to 12 residues. Per germline, CDR1 MNHEY and CDR2 SVGAGI. The DNA of the CDR3 is TGTGCCAGCAGCTCAGTCGACAGGTGCGAGTACTTC. It yields the protein CASSSVDRCEYF.

This clone was detected once. This chain uses TRBV7-3 with TRBJ2-3; 9 bases align to TRBD1. Germline CDR1 SGHTA, CDR2 FQGTGA. This CDR3 spans 15 amino acids. Trimming at V came to 4 bases and at J to 1 base, leaving 3 bases not matched to a gene. CDR3 nucleotides: TGTGCCAGCAGCTGGGGACAGGGAGGCACAGATACGCAGTATTTT. It is translated as CASSWGQGGTDTQYF.

The V gene is TRBV5-1, the J gene TRBJ2-5; the match to TRBD1 covers 7 bases. V was clipped by 3 bases and J by 3 bases; unmatched bases: 5. Germline V gene data show CDR1 as SGHRS and CDR2 as YFSETQ. This CDR3 spans 14 amino acids. The CDR3 sequence is CASSWGTEKETQYF. The CDR3 coding sequence is TGCGCCAGCAGCTGGGGGACAGAGAAAGAGACCCAGTACTTC.